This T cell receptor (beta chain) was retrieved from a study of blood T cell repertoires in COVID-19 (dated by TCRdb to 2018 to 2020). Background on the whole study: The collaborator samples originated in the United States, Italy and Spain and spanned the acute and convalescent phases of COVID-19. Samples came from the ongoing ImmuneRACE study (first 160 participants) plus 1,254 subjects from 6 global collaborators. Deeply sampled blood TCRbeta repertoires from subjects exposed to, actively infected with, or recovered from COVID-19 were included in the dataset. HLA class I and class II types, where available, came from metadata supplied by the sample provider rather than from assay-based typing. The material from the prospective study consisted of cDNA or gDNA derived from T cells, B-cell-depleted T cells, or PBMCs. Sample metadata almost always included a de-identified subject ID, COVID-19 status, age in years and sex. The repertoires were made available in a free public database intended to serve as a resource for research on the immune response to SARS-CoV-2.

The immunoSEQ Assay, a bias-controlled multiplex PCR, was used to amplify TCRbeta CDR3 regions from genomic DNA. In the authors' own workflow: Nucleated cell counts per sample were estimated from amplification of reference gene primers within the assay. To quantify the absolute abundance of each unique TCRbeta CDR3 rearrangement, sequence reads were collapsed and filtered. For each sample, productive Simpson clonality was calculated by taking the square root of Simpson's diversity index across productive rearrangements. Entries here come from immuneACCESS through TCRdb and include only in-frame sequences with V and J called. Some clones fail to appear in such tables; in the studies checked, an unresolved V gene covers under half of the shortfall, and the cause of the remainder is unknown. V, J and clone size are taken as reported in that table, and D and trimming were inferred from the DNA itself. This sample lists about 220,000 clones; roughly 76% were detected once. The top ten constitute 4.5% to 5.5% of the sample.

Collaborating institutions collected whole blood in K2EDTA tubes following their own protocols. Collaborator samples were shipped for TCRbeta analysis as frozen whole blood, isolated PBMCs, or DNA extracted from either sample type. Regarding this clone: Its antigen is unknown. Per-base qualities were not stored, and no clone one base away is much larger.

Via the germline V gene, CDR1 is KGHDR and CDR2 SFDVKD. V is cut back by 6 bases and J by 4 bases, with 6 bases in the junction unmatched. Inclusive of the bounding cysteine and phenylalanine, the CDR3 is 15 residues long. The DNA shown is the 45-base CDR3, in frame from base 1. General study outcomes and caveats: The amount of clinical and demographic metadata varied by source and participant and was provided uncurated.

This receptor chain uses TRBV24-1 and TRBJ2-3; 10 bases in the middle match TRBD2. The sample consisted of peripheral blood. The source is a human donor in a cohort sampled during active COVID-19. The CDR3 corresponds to CATSKREGPADTQYF. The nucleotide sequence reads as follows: TGTGCCACCAGTAAGCGGGAGGGCCCGGCAGATACGCAGTATTTT.